A single sample gave rise to the 13 T cell receptor beta chains below, sequenced in a study of Graves' ophthalmopathy and Graves' hyperthyroidism. RNA transcripts were the template, and TCR beta CDR3 regions were amplified from them. Second-round multiplex PCR came after first-round RT-PCR with HTBI primers. Via MiXCR, TCRdb re-called the multiplex PCR reads, giving one row per CDR3 protein. Counted here are 300,000 or so distinct CDR3 sequences, 15% to 20% occurring once; the ten biggest clones make up more than 9%. The sample comprised peripheral blood. The receptors here all came from an adult man with Graves' ophthalmopathy.

V and J are TRBV6-1 and TRBJ1-5, with D maybe TRBD1 (5 bases). Trimming shortened V by 7 bases and J by 1 base, and 23 bases separated the two germline ends. This CDR3 region has 18 residues. In germline, CDR1 is MNHNS, CDR2 SASEGT. The CDR3 DNA is TGTGCCAGCAATGGGGCAGGCCAGGCCGGGGCAAGCAATCAGCCCCAGCATTTT. Encoded protein: CASNGAGQAGASNQPQHF.

This clonotype appeared many times. The CDR3 is CASSQGSGGSGTGELFF. The CDR3 region has the DNA TGTGCCAGCAGCCAAGGGAGCGGCGGGAGCGGCACCGGGGAGCTGTTTTTT. J is TRBJ2-2 and V is TRBV3-1, with 7 bases fitting TRBD2. The junction had 9 bases not matched to a gene; V was cut back by 1 base and J by 4 bases. Germline CDR1 and CDR2: LGHDT and YNNKEL (reference sequence). This CDR3 contains 17 residues.

This clonotype was counted many times. The V and J genes are TRBV30 and TRBJ2-5; 11 bases fit TRBD2. Germline V gene lookup returns CDR1 GTSNPN and CDR2 SVGIG (reference sequence). The CDR3 is made up of 13 amino acids. V dropped 4 bases and J dropped 4; count of bases not matched to a gene: 2. The CDR3 protein is CAWTLAGGETQYF. The CDR3 region has the DNA TGTGCCTGGACTCTAGCGGGGGGAGAGACCCAGTACTTC.

The sample holds many counts of this clonotype. J is TRBJ2-5 and V is TRBV30; D remains unclear. V was pared by 0 bases and J by 0 bases, with 11 bases between. The germline V gene has CDR1 GTSNPN and CDR2 SVGIG (reference sequence). CDR3 length equals 15 residues. CDR3 DNA sequence: TGTGCCTGGAGTGTACGGCGGCGGTACCAAGAGACCCAGTACTTC. Translating gives CAWSVRRRYQETQYF.

Only a few counts were recorded for this clonotype. This may stem from a read error, because a much larger clone lies one nucleotide away. The rearrangement links TRBV4-2 to TRBJ1-5; TRBD1 matches 7 bases. This CDR3 comprises 15 residues. Per germline, CDR1 LGHNA and CDR2 YNFKEQ. This chain's CDR3 is CVSSQGQAGDQPQHF. In DNA, the CDR3 is TGTGTCAGCAGCCAAGGACAGGCTGGCGATCAGCCCCAGCATTTT.

V usage is TRBV30 and J usage is TRBJ1-1, with unresolved D. This CDR3 has 13 residues. The germline V gene has CDR1 GTSNPN and CDR2 SVGIG (reference sequence). Trimming left V 1 base short and J 3 bases short, with 9 bases between. CDR3 sequence: CAWSGGEYTEAFF. The CDR3 coding sequence is TGTGCCTGGAGTGGGGGAGAGTACACTGAAGCTTTCTTT.

This chain connects TRBV12-3 or TRBV12-4 to TRBJ2-7; TRBD1 matches 10 bases. V was pared by 3 bases and J by 5 bases, with 7 bases of the junction left unmatched. CDR3 length: 15 amino acids. Written as DNA, the CDR3 is TGTGCCAGCAGTTTTAGGGGACAGGGGTTCCACGAGCAGTACTTC. The encoded protein is CASSFRGQGFHEQYF.

There are many counts of this clonotype. The chain joins TRBV6-1 to TRBJ1-1; D perhaps matches TRBD1 (5 bases). There are 13 residues in the CDR3. CDR1 MNHNS and CDR2 SASEGT come from the germline V gene. Trimming removed 3 bases from V and 5 bases from J, with 10 bases in between. CDR3 nucleotide sequence: TGTGCCAGCAGTGACAGGGTCCGAACTGAAGCTTTCTTT. It encodes CASSDRVRTEAFF.

This clonotype showed up many times. This chain joins TRBV3-2 and TRBJ2-7; TRBD1 reflects the table's D call only, with no check against the DNA. TRBV3-2 is deemed a pseudogene. This CDR3 is built from 16 residues. CDR3 nucleotide sequence: TGTGCCAGCAGCCAAATACAGCCCCCGACTACCTACGAGCAGTACTTC. Its translation is CASSQIQPPTTYEQYF.

This clonotype was observed a few times. The chain employs TRBV7-8 and TRBJ1-2; no reliable D call. Germline V gene lookup returns CDR1 SGHVS and CDR2 FQNEAQ. The germline V and J ends were trimmed by 5 bases and 4 bases, with 17 bases remaining between them. This CDR3 has 15 amino acids. The CDR3 DNA follows: TGTGCCAGCAGCCCCGGGGAGGTGGGGATCTATGGCTACACCTTC. Its translation: CASSPGEVGIYGYTF.

This clonotype was counted ten times or more. The chain carries TRBV10-3 and TRBJ2-7; D may match TRBD1 or TRBD2 (5 bases each). CDR1 ENHRY and CDR2 SYGVKD come from the germline V gene. V was shortened by 7 bases and J by 6 bases, with 19 bases between the two germline ends. The CDR3 has 14 residues. The CDR3 DNA follows: TGTGCCATCAAGCGGACGGGGCTCTTCGGCGAGCAGTACTTC. Translated: CAIKRTGLFGEQYF.

This clonotype was recorded many times. The chain couples TRBV6-2 or TRBV6-3 to TRBJ1-1; D is ambiguous. The CDR3 spans 15 residues. Germline lookup yields CDR1 MNHEY and CDR2 SVGEGT. Trimming cost V 0 bases and J 5 bases, with 13 bases left between them. CDR3 bases: TGTGCCAGCAGTTACTCGAGGGTGCCAACGACTGAAGCTTTCTTT. Its protein product is CASSYSRVPTTEAFF.

This clonotype was counted many times. The V call is TRBV7-2, the J call TRBJ1-2; 7 nucleotides line up with TRBD1. V lost 5 bases and J lost 2; bases outside the gene matches: 2. Germline loops: CDR1 SGHTA, CDR2 FQGNSA. CDR3 size: 13 residues. CDR3 residues: CASSATGNYGYTF. The CDR3 DNA reads TGTGCCAGCAGCGCGACAGGGAACTATGGCTACACCTTC.